These 22 T cell receptor beta chains were all obtained from the same sample, sequenced in a study of blood T cell repertoires in COVID-19. Only in-frame clones appear in the TCRdb table, and some are missing; sequencing was by immunoSEQ multiplex PCR. The sample shows roughly 160,000 clones, 90% to 95% of them seen only once. The sample was peripheral blood. Source of these receptors: a man aged 50 or older with acute or convalescent COVID-19.

This clone was observed a handful of times. This chain joins TRBV10-3 and TRBJ1-6; weak D call: TRBD1 (5 bases). The germline V gene has CDR1 ENHRY and CDR2 SYGVKD. The CDR3 spans 14 residues. The ends were cut back, 6 bases at V and 6 bases at J, with 12 bases in the middle. CDR3 sequence (DNA): TGTGCCATCAGGTTGACAGAAAGTAATTCACCCCTCCACTTT. Translating gives CAIRLTESNSPLHF.

The chain links TRBV19 to TRBJ1-4; D not certain. CDR1 is LNHDA and CDR2 is SQIVND in the germline V gene (reference sequence). CDR3 length: 15 amino acids. The V end was cut by 6 bases, the J end by 8 bases, with 19 bases between. The CDR3 region has the DNA TGTGCCAGTAGATCGGACTATGCTTCGTGGGAAAAACTGTTTTTT. Protein: CASRSDYASWEKLFF.

The chain combines TRBV10-3 with TRBJ1-6; 7 nucleotides line up with TRBD1. Germline V CDR1 and CDR2: ENHRY, SYGVKD. The CDR3 loop spans 18 amino acids. V shed 4 bases, J shed 1 base, and the junction held 10 bases outside the gene matches. CDR3 coding DNA: TGTGCCATCAGTGGATACCGGGACAGCGTTTCCTATAATTCACCCCTCCACTTT. Translation gives CAISGYRDSVSYNSPLHF.

The chain is built from TRBV7-3 and TRBJ2-7, with TRBD2 matching 10 bases. The CDR3 is 14 amino acids. The J segment lost 8 bases and the V segment lost 5 bases, leaving 9 bases of the junction unmatched. CDR1 and CDR2 (germline): SGHTA, FQGTGA. The DNA of the CDR3 is TGTGCCAGCAGCCAGGGGCTAGCGGGAGAACAGCAGTACTTC. Amino acid sequence: CASSQGLAGEQQYF.

The chain has TRBV29-1 and TRBJ2-2; TRBD1 might be the D (6 bases). Germline V lookup: CDR1 SQVTM, CDR2 ANQGSEA. This CDR3 is built from 13 residues. The V gene lost 0 bases and the J gene lost 7 bases, with 9 bases spanning the gap. CDR3 sequence (DNA): TGCAGCGTTGAAGATATGGACAGCGGGGAGCTGTTTTTT. Residues: CSVEDMDSGELFF.

This chain links TRBV29-1 with TRBJ1-2, with D possibly matching TRBD1 (5 bases). This CDR3 comprises 14 residues. Germline loops: CDR1 SQVTM, CDR2 ANQGSEA. CDR3 region: CSSTGGLANYGYTF. The CDR3 DNA reads TGCAGTTCAACGGGGGGTCTTGCTAACTATGGCTACACCTTC. Drawing the rest from reference TRBV29-1 and TRBJ1-2, the complete variable domain is SAVISQKPSRDICQRGTSLTIQCQVDSQVTMMFWYRQQPGQSLTLIATANQGSEATYESGFVIDKFPISRPNLTFSTLTVSNMSPEDSSIYLCSSTGGLANYGYTFGSGTRLTVV.

The chain links TRBV19 to TRBJ2-2, with D possibly matching TRBD1 (6 bases). The CDR3 is 13 amino acids. V was cut by 6 bases and J by 2 bases, with 7 bases left in between. Germline CDR1 LNHDA, CDR2 SQIVND (reference sequence). CDR3 protein: CASRGGNTGELFF. CDR3 coding DNA: TGTGCCAGTAGAGGGGGAAACACCGGGGAGCTGTTTTTT.

J is TRBJ2-2 and V is TRBV10-3; D is undetermined. Germline CDR1 ENHRY, CDR2 SYGVKD. This CDR3 is 15 amino acids long. V lost 4 bases to trimming and J lost 0 bases, with 9 bases between them. The DNA for the CDR3 is TGTGCCATCAGTGGCACGGGTACGAACACCGGGGAGCTGTTTTTT. This translates into CAISGTGTNTGELFF.

J is TRBJ2-1 and V is TRBV19, with TRBD2 matching 8 bases. The ends lost 4 bases at V and 0 bases at J; junction bases unmatched: 8. The CDR3 runs 17 residues. Looked up from germline, CDR1 is LNHDA and CDR2 is SQIVND (reference sequence). In DNA, the CDR3 is TGTGCCAGTAGTACGTATTTAGCGGGGAGCTCCTACAATGAGCAGTTCTTC. The encoded protein is CASSTYLAGSSYNEQFF.

This clone was detected only once. This chain uses TRBV7-9 with TRBJ1-5, with unresolved D. Trimming removed 3 bases at V and 3 bases at J, with 6 bases between. The V gene's germline CDR1 is SEHNR and CDR2 FQNEAQ (reference sequence). The CDR3 length is 13 residues. CDR3 nucleotide sequence: TGTGCCAGCAGCTTGAGGCCCAATCAGCCCCAGCATTTT. Protein sequence: CASSLRPNQPQHF.

The rearrangement links TRBV19 to TRBJ2-5; TRBD2 aligns across 7 bases. J lost 7 bases, V lost 1 base, and 12 bases had no gene match. Germline CDR1 is LNHDA and CDR2 is SQIVND (reference sequence). This CDR3 is built from 16 residues. In nucleotides, the CDR3 is TGTGCCAGTAGTATAGCCCCGGGACTACAGAGTGGGACCCAGTACTTC. It specifies CASSIAPGLQSGTQYF.

This clone showed up just once. The chain is built from TRBV28 and TRBJ1-6; D might be TRBD1 (5 bases). The CDR3 has 15 amino acids. Trimming removed 11 bases from V and 7 bases from J, with 21 bases in between. The V gene's germline CDR1 is MDHEN and CDR2 SYDVKM. The CDR3 protein is CAVVPSRGPNSPLHF. CDR3 nucleotides: TGTGCCGTAGTACCCTCTAGGGGTCCAAATTCACCCCTCCACTTT.

V is TRBV27 and J is TRBJ1-6, with no clear D. V lost 2 bases and J lost 7, with 12 bases in between. Germline CDR1 is MNHEY and CDR2 is SMNVEV (reference sequence). CDR3 length: 15 amino acids. This chain's CDR3 is CASSLPPPRNSPLHF. The CDR3 coding sequence is TGTGCCAGCAGTTTACCGCCCCCCAGGAATTCACCCCTCCACTTT.

V and J are TRBV2 and TRBJ1-5; 10 bases map to TRBD1. CDR1 SNHLY and CDR2 FYNNEI come from the germline V gene. Germline trimming cut 6 bases from V and 7 bases from J; bases unmatched to any gene: 3. This CDR3 is built from 13 residues. DNA for the CDR3: TGTGCCAGCAGGGGGGACAGGGGACAGCCCCAGCATTTT. Translating gives CASRGDRGQPQHF.

CDR3 coding DNA: TGTGCCAGCAGTTTATACATAAAGAACACTGAAGCTTTCTTT. It encodes CASSLYIKNTEAFF. The rearrangement joins TRBV28 to TRBJ1-1; D is unclear. Germline assignment: CDR1 MDHEN and CDR2 SYDVKM. The V gene lost 1 base and the J gene lost 1 base, with 7 bases spanning the gap. CDR3 length: 14 amino acids. Full variable domain (missing parts from reference TRBV28 and TRBJ1-1): DVKVTQSSRYLVKRTGEKVFLECVQDMDHENMFWYRQDPGLGLRLIYFSYDVKMKEKGDIPEGYSVSREKKERFSLILESASTNQTSMYLCASSLYIKNTEAFFGQGTRLTVV.

This clone occurred a few times. The chain recombines TRBV29-1 with TRBJ1-4, with 11 bases that match TRBD1. The germline V gene encodes CDR1 SQVTM and CDR2 ANQGSEA. This CDR3 has 12 amino acids. V gave up 6 bases and J gave up 11 bases; unmatched junction bases: 5. CDR3 sequence reads: CSVRTGGWKLFF. The CDR3 DNA reads TGCAGCGTGCGGACAGGGGGCTGGAAACTGTTTTTT.

The chain couples TRBV5-1 to TRBJ2-7, with D possibly matching TRBD1 (6 bases). This CDR3 is 13 amino acids long. The V end was cut by 4 bases, the J end by 5 bases, with 13 bases between. Germline values: CDR1 SGHRS, CDR2 YFSETQ. CDR3 bases: TGCGCCAGCAGCCTGGGACATTTAGACGAGCAGTACTTC. It codes for CASSLGHLDEQYF.

This clone showed up just once. The gene calls are TRBV24-1 and TRBJ2-5; the D gene is possibly TRBD2 (5 bases). The germline CDR1 and CDR2 sequences are KGHDR and SFDVKD. The CDR3 has 14 residues. V was shortened by 8 bases and J by 5 bases, with 17 bases between the two germline ends. Written as DNA, the CDR3 is TGTGCCACCACCAGGACCAAGGGCGGGGAGACCCAGTACTTC. Amino acid sequence: CATTRTKGGETQYF.

This clone has only one observation. The chain is built from TRBV6-5 and TRBJ2-2; a weak D match, TRBD1 (6 bases). V lost 3 bases and J 4 bases, leaving 12 bases between the germline ends. The CDR3 extends over 15 amino acids. Germline CDR1 and CDR2: MNHEY and SVGAGI. CDR3 protein: CASSYSGTLTGELFF. The CDR3 nucleotides read TGTGCCAGCAGTTATTCCGGGACACTCACCGGGGAGCTGTTTTTT.

The chain is built from TRBV5-4 and TRBJ2-3, with 7 positions matching TRBD2. V gave up 0 bases and J gave up 0 bases; unmatched junction bases: 1. Germline V lookup: CDR1 SGHNT, CDR2 YYREEE (reference sequence). The CDR3 contains 15 residues. The CDR3, as DNA: TGTGCCAGCAGCTTGGCGGGGGGTAGCACAGATACGCAGTATTTT. Its translation is CASSLAGGSTDTQYF.

This clone was seen only once. The rearrangement links TRBV4-1 to TRBJ2-2; 12 nucleotides align to TRBD2. Trimming removed 2 bases from V and 6 bases from J; junction bases left unmatched: 10. From germline, CDR1 is MGHRA and CDR2 YSYEKL. The CDR3 contains 18 residues. CDR3 region: CASSQQTSGRGMAGELFF. CDR3 nucleotide sequence: TGCGCCAGCAGCCAACAGACTAGCGGGAGAGGTATGGCCGGGGAGCTGTTTTTT.

J is TRBJ2-2 and V is TRBV11-2; D is possibly TRBD2 (6 bases). The CDR3 loop spans 15 amino acids. V was trimmed by 1 base and J by 4 bases, leaving 10 bases between them. The germline V gene encodes CDR1 SGHAT and CDR2 FQNNGV. In DNA form, the CDR3 reads TGTGCCAGCAGCTTAGTCGGGGGTGGCACCGGGGAGCTGTTTTTT. The encoded protein is CASSLVGGGTGELFF.